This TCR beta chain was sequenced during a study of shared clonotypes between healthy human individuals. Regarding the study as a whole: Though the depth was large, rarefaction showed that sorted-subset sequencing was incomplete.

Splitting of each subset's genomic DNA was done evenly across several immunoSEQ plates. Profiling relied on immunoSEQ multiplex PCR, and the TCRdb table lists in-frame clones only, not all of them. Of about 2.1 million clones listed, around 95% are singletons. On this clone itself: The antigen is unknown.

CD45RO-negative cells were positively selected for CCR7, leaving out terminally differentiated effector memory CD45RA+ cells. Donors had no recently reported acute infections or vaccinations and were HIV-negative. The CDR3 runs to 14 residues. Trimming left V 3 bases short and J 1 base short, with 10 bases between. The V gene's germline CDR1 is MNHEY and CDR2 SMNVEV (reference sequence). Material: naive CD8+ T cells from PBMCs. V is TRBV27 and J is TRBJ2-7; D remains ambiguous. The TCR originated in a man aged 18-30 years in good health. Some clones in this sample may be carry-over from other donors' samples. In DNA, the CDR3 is TGTGCCAGCAGTTTGGCTTGGGGTTCCTACGAGCAGTACTTC. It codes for CASSLAWGSYEQYF.